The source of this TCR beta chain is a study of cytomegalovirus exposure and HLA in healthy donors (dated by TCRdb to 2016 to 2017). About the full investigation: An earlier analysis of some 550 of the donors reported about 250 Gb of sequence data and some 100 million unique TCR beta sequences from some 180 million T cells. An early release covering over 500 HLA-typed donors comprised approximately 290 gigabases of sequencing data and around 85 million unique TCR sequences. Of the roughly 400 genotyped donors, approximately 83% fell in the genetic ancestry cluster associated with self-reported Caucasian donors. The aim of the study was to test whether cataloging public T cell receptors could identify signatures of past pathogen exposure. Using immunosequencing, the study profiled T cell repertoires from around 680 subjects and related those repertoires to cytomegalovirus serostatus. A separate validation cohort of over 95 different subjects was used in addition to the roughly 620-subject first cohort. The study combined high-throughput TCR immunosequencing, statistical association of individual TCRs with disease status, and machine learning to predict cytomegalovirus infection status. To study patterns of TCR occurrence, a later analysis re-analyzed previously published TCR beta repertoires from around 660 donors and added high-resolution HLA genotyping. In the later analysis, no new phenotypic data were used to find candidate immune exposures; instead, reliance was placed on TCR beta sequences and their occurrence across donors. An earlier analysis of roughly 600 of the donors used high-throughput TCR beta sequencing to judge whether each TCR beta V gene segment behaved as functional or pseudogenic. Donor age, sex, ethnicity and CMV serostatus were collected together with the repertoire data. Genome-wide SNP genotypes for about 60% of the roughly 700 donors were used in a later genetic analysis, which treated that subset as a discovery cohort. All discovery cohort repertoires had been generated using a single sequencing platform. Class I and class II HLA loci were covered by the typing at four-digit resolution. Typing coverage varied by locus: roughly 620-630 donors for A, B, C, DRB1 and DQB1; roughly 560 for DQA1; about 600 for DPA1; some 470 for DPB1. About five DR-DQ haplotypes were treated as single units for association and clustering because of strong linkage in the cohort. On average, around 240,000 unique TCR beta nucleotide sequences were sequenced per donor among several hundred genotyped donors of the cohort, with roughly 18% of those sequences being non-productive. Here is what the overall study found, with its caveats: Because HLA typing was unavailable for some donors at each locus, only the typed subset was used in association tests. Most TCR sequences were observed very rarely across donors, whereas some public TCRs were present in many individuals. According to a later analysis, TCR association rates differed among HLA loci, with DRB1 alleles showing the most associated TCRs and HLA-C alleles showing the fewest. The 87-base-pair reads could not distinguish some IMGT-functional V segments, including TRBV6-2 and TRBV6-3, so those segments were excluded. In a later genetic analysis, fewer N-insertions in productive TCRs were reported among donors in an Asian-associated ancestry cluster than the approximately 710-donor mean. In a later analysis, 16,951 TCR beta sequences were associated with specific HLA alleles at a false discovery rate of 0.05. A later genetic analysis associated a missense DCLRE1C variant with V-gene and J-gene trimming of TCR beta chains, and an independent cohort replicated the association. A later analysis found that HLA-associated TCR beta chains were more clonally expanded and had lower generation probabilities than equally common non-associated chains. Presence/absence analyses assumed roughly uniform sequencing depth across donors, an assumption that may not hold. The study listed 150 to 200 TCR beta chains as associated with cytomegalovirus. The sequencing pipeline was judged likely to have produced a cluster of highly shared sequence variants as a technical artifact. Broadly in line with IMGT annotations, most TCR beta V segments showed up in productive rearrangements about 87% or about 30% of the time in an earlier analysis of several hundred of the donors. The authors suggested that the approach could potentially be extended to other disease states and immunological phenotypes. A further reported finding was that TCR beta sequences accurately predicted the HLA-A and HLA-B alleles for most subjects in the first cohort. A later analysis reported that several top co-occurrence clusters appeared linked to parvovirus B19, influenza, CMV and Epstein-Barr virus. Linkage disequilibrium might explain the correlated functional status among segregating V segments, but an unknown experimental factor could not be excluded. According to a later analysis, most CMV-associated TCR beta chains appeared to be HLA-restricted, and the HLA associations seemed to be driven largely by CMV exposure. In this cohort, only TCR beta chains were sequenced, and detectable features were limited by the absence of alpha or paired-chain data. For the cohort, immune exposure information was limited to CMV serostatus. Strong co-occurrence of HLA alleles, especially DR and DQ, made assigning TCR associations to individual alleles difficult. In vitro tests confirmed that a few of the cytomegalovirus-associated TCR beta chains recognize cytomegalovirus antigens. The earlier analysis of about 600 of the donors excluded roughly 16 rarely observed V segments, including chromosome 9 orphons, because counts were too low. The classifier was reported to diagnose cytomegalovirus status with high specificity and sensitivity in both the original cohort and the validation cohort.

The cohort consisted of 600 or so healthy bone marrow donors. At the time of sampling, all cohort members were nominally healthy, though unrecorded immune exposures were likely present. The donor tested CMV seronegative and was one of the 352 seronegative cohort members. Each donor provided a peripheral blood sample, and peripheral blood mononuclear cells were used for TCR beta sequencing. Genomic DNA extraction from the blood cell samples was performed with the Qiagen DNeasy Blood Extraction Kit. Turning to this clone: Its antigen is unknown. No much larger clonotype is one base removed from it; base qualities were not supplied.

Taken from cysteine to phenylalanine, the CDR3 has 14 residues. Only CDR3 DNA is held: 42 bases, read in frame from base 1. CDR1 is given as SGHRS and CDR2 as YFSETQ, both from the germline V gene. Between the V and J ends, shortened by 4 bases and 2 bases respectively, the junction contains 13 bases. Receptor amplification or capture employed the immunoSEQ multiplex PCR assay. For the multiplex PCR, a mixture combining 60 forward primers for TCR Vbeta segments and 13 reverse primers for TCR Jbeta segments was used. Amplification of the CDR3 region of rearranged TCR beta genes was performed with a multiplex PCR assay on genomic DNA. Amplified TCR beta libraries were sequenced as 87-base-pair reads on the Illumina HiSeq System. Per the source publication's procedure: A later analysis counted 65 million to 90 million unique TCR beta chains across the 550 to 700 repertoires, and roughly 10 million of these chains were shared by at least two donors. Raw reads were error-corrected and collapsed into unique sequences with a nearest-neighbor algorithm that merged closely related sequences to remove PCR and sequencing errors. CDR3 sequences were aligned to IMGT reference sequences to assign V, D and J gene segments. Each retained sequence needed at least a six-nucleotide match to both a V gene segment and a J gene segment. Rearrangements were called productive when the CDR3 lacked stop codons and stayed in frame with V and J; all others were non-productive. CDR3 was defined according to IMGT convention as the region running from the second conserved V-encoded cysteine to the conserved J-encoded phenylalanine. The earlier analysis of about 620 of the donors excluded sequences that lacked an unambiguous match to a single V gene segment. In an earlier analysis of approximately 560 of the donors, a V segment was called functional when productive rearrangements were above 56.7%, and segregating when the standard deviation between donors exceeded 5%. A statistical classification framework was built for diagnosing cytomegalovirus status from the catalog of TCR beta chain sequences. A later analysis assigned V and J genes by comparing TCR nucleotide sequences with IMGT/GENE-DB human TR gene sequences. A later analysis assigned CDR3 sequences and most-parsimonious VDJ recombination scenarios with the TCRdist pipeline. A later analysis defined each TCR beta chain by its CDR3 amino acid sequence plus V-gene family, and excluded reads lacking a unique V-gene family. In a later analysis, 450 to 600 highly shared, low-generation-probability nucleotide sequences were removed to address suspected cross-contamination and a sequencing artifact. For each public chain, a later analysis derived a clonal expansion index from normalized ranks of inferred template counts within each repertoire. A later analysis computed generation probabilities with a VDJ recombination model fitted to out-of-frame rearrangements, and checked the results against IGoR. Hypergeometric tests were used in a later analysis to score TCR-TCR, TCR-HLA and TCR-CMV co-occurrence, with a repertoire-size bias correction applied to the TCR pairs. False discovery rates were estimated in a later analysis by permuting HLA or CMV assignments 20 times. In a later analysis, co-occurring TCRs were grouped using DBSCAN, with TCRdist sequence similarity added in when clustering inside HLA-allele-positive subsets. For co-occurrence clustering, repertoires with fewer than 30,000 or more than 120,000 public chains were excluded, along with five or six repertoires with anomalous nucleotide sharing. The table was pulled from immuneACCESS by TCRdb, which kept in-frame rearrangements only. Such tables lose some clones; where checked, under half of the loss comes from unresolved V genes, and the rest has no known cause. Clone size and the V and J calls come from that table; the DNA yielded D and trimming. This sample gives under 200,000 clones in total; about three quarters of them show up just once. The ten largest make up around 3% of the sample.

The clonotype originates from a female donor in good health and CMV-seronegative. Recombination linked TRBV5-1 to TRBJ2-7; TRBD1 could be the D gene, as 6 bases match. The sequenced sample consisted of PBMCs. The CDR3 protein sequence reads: CASSMRGYPYEQYF. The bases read TGCGCCAGCAGCATGAGGGGGTACCCCTACGAGCAGTACTTC.